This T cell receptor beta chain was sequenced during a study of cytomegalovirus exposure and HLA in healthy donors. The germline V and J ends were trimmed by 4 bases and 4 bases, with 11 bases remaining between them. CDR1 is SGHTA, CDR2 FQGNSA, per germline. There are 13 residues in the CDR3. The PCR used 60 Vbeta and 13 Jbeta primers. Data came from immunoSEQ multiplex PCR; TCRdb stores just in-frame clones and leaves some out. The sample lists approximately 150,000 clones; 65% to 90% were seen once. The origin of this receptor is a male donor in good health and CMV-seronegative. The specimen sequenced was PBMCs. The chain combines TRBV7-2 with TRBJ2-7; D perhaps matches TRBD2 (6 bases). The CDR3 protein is CASSSGREYEQYF. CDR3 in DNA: TGTGCCAGCAGCTCGGGACGGGAGTACGAGCAGTACTTC.